Listed below are T cell receptor beta chains from one sample, sequenced in a study of blood T cell repertoires in COVID-19. Assay used: immunoSEQ multiplex PCR; TCRdb lists only in-frame clones, some missing. The profile shows about 78,000 clones, more than 70% of them singletons. Sample: peripheral blood. These receptors all come from a man aged 55 to 70 with active or convalescent COVID-19. CDR3s include the opening cysteine and the closing phenylalanine or tryptophan. The order of the fields is J gene, V gene, D gene, clone size, CDR3 DNA, CDR3 protein. D genes are given only for firm matches. Size tells how often a clone was seen (once, few, many) or the class of an expanded clone, and some rows leave it out.

>TRBJ2-2|TRBV18|NA|once
TGTGCCAGCTCACCACCTGGCAGGGTGGACACCGGGGAGCTGTTTTTT
CASSPPGRVDTGELFF
>TRBJ2-1|TRBV9|NA|NA
TGTGCCAGCAGCGTACGTTCTAACTCCTACAATGAGCAGTTCTTC
CASSVRSNSYNEQFF
>TRBJ2-5|TRBV7-3|TRBD1|NA
TGTGCCAGCAGCGCCGGACAGGGGACGCGGGAGACCCAGTACTTC
CASSAGQGTRETQYF
>TRBJ1-5|TRBV5-1|NA|NA
TGCGCCAGCAGCCAGGGTGCGGGCAATCAGCCCCAGCATTTT
CASSQGAGNQPQHF
>TRBJ2-1|TRBV7-2|TRBD2|once
TGTGCCAGCAGCACTAGCGGGGGGTACAATGAGCAGTTCTTC
CASSTSGGYNEQFF
>TRBJ2-7|TRBV3-1/TRBV3-2|TRBD2|NA
TGTGCCAGCAGGGATAGCGGGGGGTCCTACGAGCAGTACTTC
CASRDSGGSYEQYF
>TRBJ1-2|TRBV3-1/TRBV3-2|NA|NA
TGTGCCAGCAGCCTCCGGGCAGGGCTTTCAAACTATGGCTACACCTTC
CASSLRAGLSNYGYTF
>TRBJ1-3|TRBV4-3|NA|NA
TGCGCCAGCAGCCCTGGGGCAGGCGACTCTGGAAACACCATATATTTT
CASSPGAGDSGNTIYF
>TRBJ2-3|TRBV11-2|TRBD2|NA
TGTGCCAGCAGCTTTATAGCGGGGGGGCACGCAGATACGCAGTATTTT
CASSFIAGGHADTQYF
>TRBJ1-2|TRBV27|TRBD1|once
TGTGCCAGCAGTTTAGATGGGATTACAGGGGTTAATGGCTACACCTTC
CASSLDGITGVNGYTF
>TRBJ2-1|TRBV2|NA|NA
TGTGCCAGCAGTGAATTGGGAGACTCCTACAATGAGCAGTTCTTC
CASSELGDSYNEQFF
>TRBJ2-1|TRBV12-5|TRBD2|NA
TGTGCTAGTGGTTTGGTACTAGGCGGACTAGCGGGGGATACCCACAATGAGCAGTTCTTC
CASGLVLGGLAGDTHNEQFF
>TRBJ1-6|TRBV12-3/TRBV12-4|NA|NA
TGTGCCAGCAGCCCGAGCCGAAATTCACCCCTCCACTTT
CASSPSRNSPLHF
>TRBJ2-7|TRBV5-6|NA|NA
TGTGCCAGCAGCTTCCACGGTATCTCCTACGAGCAGTACTTC
CASSFHGISYEQYF
>TRBJ1-1|TRBV2|TRBD1|NA
TGTGCCAGCAGTGTCGACAGGGGGCTGAACACTGAAGCTTTCTTT
CASSVDRGLNTEAFF
>TRBJ2-5|TRBV10-1|TRBD1|NA
TGCGCCAGCAGTGAGCAACAGACAGGGCTGGAGACCCAGTACTTC
CASSEQQTGLETQYF
>TRBJ2-3|TRBV16|TRBD1|NA
TGTGCCAGCAGCCAAGGACAGGGGGATACGCAGTATTTT
CASSQGQGDTQYF
>TRBJ1-3|TRBV11-2|NA|NA
TGTGCCAGCAGCTTACTTCAAGGGAGGACCTCTGGAAACACCATATATTTT
CASSLLQGRTSGNTIYF
>TRBJ1-5|TRBV6-2/TRBV6-3|NA|NA
TGTGCCAGCAGTTACGGGGAGACTAGCAATCAGCCCCAGCATTTT
CASSYGETSNQPQHF
>TRBJ2-2|TRBV7-2|TRBD2|NA
TGTGCCAGCACCCCGCCTATAGCGGGCGGGTCCGGGGAGCTGTTTTTT
CASTPPIAGGSGELFF
>TRBJ2-2|TRBV7-9|TRBD2|NA
TGTGCCAGCAGCTCTAGGACTAGCTGGGCGAACACCGGGGAGCTGTTTTTT
CASSSRTSWANTGELFF
>TRBJ1-2|TRBV6-1|TRBD1|NA
TGTGCCAGCAGTGAGGGACAGGGGCCGTACTATGGCTACACCTTC
CASSEGQGPYYGYTF